This TCR beta chain was captured in a study of immune cell composition in non-small cell lung cancer. Clones were sequenced by immunoSEQ multiplex PCR, and TCRdb holds only the in-frame ones, with some missing. Here the sample spans 13,000 or so clones, roughly 68% being singletons. The V segment lost 4 bases and the J segment 0 bases; nucleotides outside the gene matches: 5. The CDR3 extends over 15 amino acids. CDR1 is SGDLS and CDR2 is YYNGEE in the germline V gene. Specimen: lung tumor tissue. The TCR comes from a human donor with non-small cell lung cancer. The chain uses TRBV9 and TRBJ1-2; TRBD1 aligns across 8 bases. Written as DNA, the CDR3 is TGTGCCAGCAGCCCAGACAGGGGAGCTAACTATGGCTACACCTTC. This codes for CASSPDRGANYGYTF.